This T cell receptor (beta chain) was retrieved from a study of cytomegalovirus exposure and HLA in healthy donors. Findings and caveats of the study: Information on immune exposure was restricted to one variable (CMV serostatus).

This PCR relied on a set of 60 Vbeta primers and 13 Jbeta primers. In the original workflow: Unique TCR beta chains totaled 80 million to 100 million in a later count, with approximately 10 million of them shared. TCRdb's table, derived via immunoSEQ multiplex PCR, lists solely in-frame clones and lacks some. Clonal size and the V and J genes are those of that table, whereas D and trimming came from the DNA. The table includes roughly 120,000 clones, about 81% detected once. With regard to this clone: As yet, its antigen is unknown.

This CDR3 region has 12 residues. Germline lookup yields CDR1 SEHNR and CDR2 FQNEAQ (reference sequence). This receptor was taken from a man in his forties in good health and CMV-seronegative. Sequenced input: PBMCs. The chain carries TRBV7-9 and TRBJ2-5, with D tentatively TRBD2 (5 bases). The end of the DNA is better explained by TRBJ2-7, so the J call may be wrong. CDR3 amino acids: CASSLTSYEQYF. DNA of the CDR3: TGTGCCAGCAGCCTTACTAGCTACGAGCAGTACTTC.